The 10 T cell receptor beta chains below were found in one sample sequenced in a study of shared clonotypes between healthy human individuals. Here immunoSEQ multiplex PCR was the method, and the copy in TCRdb shows in-frame clones only, minus some. The sample records over 2 million clones, 85% to 95% being singletons. Sequencing was performed on naive CD4+ T cells from PBMCs. Subset: CD45RA+ positively selected. The source of these receptors is a man between 18 and 35 years old in good health. Some clones in this sample may be carry-over from other donors' samples.

The chain joins TRBV5-1 to TRBJ2-2; weak D call: TRBD1 (6 bases). V was pared by 7 bases and J by 4 bases, with 14 bases between. The CDR3 extends over 14 amino acids. Germline V gene data show CDR1 as SGHRS and CDR2 as YFSETQ. The CDR3 DNA sequence: TGCGCCAGCGGTGCAGGGGCTGGCACCGGGGAGCTGTTTTTT. It is translated as CASGAGAGTGELFF.

The chain links TRBV9 to TRBJ1-2, with TRBD1 identical over 9 bases. CDR1 is SGDLS, CDR2 YYNGEE, per germline. This CDR3 has 14 residues. V shed 3 bases, J shed 4 bases, and the junction held 4 bases outside the gene matches. The CDR3 protein is CASSAGQGIYGYTF. The DNA of the CDR3 is TGTGCCAGCAGCGCGGGACAGGGAATCTATGGCTACACCTTC.

This chain joins TRBV29-1 and TRBJ2-3, with unresolved D. CDR1 is SQVTM, CDR2 ANQGSEA, per germline. V shed 3 bases and J shed 5 bases, with 9 bases lying between them. CDR3 length: 12 residues. CDR3 sequence (DNA): TGCAGCGTTGATCTTTTGGGAGATACGCAGTATTTT. Translation gives CSVDLLGDTQYF.

The gene calls are TRBV7-9 and TRBJ1-3; TRBD1 might be the D (6 bases). CDR3 size: 13 residues. Germline CDR1 reads SEHNR; CDR2 reads FQNEAQ (reference sequence). Between the trimmed V and J ends, which lost 8 bases and 4 bases, there was a span of 12 bases. The CDR3 region is CASRTAGGNTIYF. The CDR3 region has the DNA TGTGCCAGCCGGACAGCCGGAGGAAACACCATATATTTT.

The chain has TRBV6-5 and TRBJ1-6; possible D gene TRBD1, 5 bases. V lost 0 bases and J 11 bases, leaving 11 bases between the germline ends. The CDR3 spans 14 residues. Germline assignment: CDR1 MNHEY and CDR2 SVGAGI. The CDR3 DNA sequence: TGTGCCAGCAGTTACTCCGAGGGGAGGACACCCCTCCACTTT. It yields the protein CASSYSEGRTPLHF.

The CDR3 sequence is CASSIGKVNEQFF. In DNA form, the CDR3 reads TGTGCCAGTAGTATTGGTAAGGTCAATGAGCAGTTCTTC. The chain employs TRBV19 and TRBJ2-1; D remains unclear. The V end lost 3 bases, the J end lost 6 bases, and 9 bases lay between the germline ends. This CDR3 has 13 residues. CDR1 is LNHDA and CDR2 is SQIVND in the germline V gene (reference sequence).

The V gene is TRBV2, the J gene TRBJ2-5; the match to TRBD2 covers 11 bases. Germline CDR1 reads SNHLY; CDR2 reads FYNNEI. The CDR3 is 14 amino acids. V lost 9 bases and J lost 4; bases outside the gene matches: 7. As DNA, the CDR3 is TGTGCCAGTTCGGGACTAGCGGTGGGAGAGACCCAGTACTTC. Amino acids: CASSGLAVGETQYF.

The rearrangement joins TRBV10-3 to TRBJ2-1; 9 nucleotides agree with TRBD2. Germline lookup yields CDR1 ENHRY and CDR2 SYGVKD. The V segment lost 4 bases and the J segment 1 base; nucleotides outside the gene matches: 8. This CDR3 spans 17 amino acids. CDR3 coding DNA: TGTGCCATCAGTGGGGGTCGTAGCGGGAGTTCCTACAATGAGCAGTTCTTC. It specifies CAISGGRSGSSYNEQFF.

This rearrangement joins TRBV28 to TRBJ1-2, with D perhaps matching TRBD1 (6 bases). This CDR3 comprises 14 residues. In germline, CDR1 is MDHEN, CDR2 SYDVKM. Trimming stripped 3 bases from V and 4 bases from J, with 12 bases between. The CDR3 sequence is CASSFSGTRYGYTF. CDR3 sequence (DNA): TGTGCCAGCAGTTTCAGTGGGACACGCTATGGCTACACCTTC.

The chain links TRBV7-6 to TRBJ2-3, with TRBD2 matching 9 bases. This CDR3 comprises 17 residues. V lost 0 bases to trimming and J lost 0 bases; unmatched junction nucleotides: 4. The germline gives CDR1 SGHVS, CDR2 FNYEAQ. The CDR3 is CASSLAGAGGSTDTQYF. The CDR3 DNA follows: TGTGCCAGCAGCTTAGCGGGGGCGGGAGGGAGCACAGATACGCAGTATTTT.